Listed below are T cell receptor beta chains from one sample, sequenced in a study of blood T cell repertoires in COVID-19. Generated by immunoSEQ multiplex PCR, the TCRdb table keeps only in-frame clones and is missing some. Of 30,000 to 40,000 clones listed, 88% are singletons. Sample: peripheral blood. The receptors were gathered from a man aged 60 to 75 with active COVID-19. CDR3s include the opening cysteine and the closing phenylalanine or tryptophan. A D gene is named only where the DNA matches it firmly. Clone size is not always given. Where it is, it says once, few, many or a class for expanded clones.

>TRBV5-1|-|-|TRBJ1-1
TGCGCCAGCAGCCCCGGTGTGTGGGCGCGGAACACTGAAGCTTTCTTT
CASSPGVWARNTEAFF
>TRBV3-1/TRBV3-2|-|-|TRBJ2-5
TGTGCCAGCAGTCTCCAGGCGAACAGGGTGCGGGAGACCCAGTACTTC
CASSLQANRVRETQYF
>TRBV19|-|-|TRBJ1-1
TGTGCCAGTAGTAAGGTGGGGACACTGATGAACACTGAAGCTTTCTTT
CASSKVGTLMNTEAFF
>TRBV24-1|-|-|TRBJ2-7
TGTGCCACCAGTGATTCGACCAATACAGGGATGCCCTACGAGCAGTACTTC
CATSDSTNTGMPYEQYF
>TRBV5-6|TRBD2|once|TRBJ2-1
TGTGCCAGCAGCCCGACGTCACTAGCGGGAGCTAACAATGAGCAGTTCTTC
CASSPTSLAGANNEQFF
>TRBV5-1|TRBD1|-|TRBJ1-4
TGCGCCAGCAGCTCACGAGGACAGGGATTTAATGAAAAACTGTTTTTT
CASSSRGQGFNEKLFF
>TRBV7-2|TRBD2|-|TRBJ2-1
TGTGCCAGCAGCCCCCCTAGCGGGAGGGCTTGGCAGTTCTTC
CASSPPSGRAWQFF
>TRBV19|-|-|TRBJ2-1
TGTGCCAGTAGTATTTGGGGACTCGACCGTCAAAATGAGCAGTTCTTC
CASSIWGLDRQNEQFF
>TRBV7-2|TRBD2|-|TRBJ2-1
TGTGCCAGCAGCTTAGTACTAGCGGGAGCTAATGAGCAGTTCTTC
CASSLVLAGANEQFF
>TRBV19|TRBD2|-|TRBJ2-7
TGTGCCAGTAGTACAGGACTAGTTTTTCGGTACGAGCAGTACTTC
CASSTGLVFRYEQYF
>TRBV11-3|-|-|TRBJ1-5
TGTGCCAGCAGGCAGACAAGGAATCAGCCCCAGCATTTT
CASRQTRNQPQHF
>TRBV18|-|-|TRBJ1-4
TGTGCCAGCTCACCCCGGACGGGGAATGAAAAACTGTTTTTT
CASSPRTGNEKLFF
>TRBV7-2|-|-|TRBJ1-1
TGTGCCAGCAGCCCGACAACATCCACTGTCACTGAAGCTTTCTTT
CASSPTTSTVTEAFF
>TRBV7-2|-|-|TRBJ1-5
TGTGCCAGCAGCTTAGCGGGGGGGCAGCATCAGCCCCAGCATTTT
CASSLAGGQHQPQHF
>TRBV7-6|TRBD2|-|TRBJ2-1
TGTGCCAGCAGCTCGACTAGCGGGACTGGGAATGAGCAGTTCTTC
CASSSTSGTGNEQFF
>TRBV9|-|-|TRBJ1-2
TGTGCCAGCAGCTCGAGATCCTATAACTATGGCTACACCTTC
CASSSRSYNYGYTF
>TRBV7-9|TRBD1|-|TRBJ2-5
TGTGCCAGCAGCCTCGGGACAGGTGGGAAGACCCAGTACTTC
CASSLGTGGKTQYF
>TRBV6-5|TRBD1|-|TRBJ2-2
TGTGCCAGCATCCCCAGGGGGAGCACCGGGGAGCTGTTTTTT
CASIPRGSTGELFF
>TRBV11-3|-|-|TRBJ2-2
TGTGCCAGCAGCCCCAACAGGGTCTCTAACACCGGGGAGCTGTTTTTT
CASSPNRVSNTGELFF
>TRBV28|TRBD2|-|TRBJ2-5
TGTGCCAGCAGTTTATTTGGGACTAGCGGCAAAGAGACCCAGTACTTC
CASSLFGTSGKETQYF
>TRBV7-8|TRBD2|-|TRBJ2-7
TGTGCCAGCAGCTCGACTAGCGGGGCCTACGAGCAGTACTTC
CASSSTSGAYEQYF
>TRBV19|-|once|TRBJ2-7
TGTGCCAGTAGGGACAGTCGATTTTACGAGCAGTACTTC
CASRDSRFYEQYF
>TRBV12-3/TRBV12-4|TRBD1|-|TRBJ1-1
TGTGCCAGCAGTTGGGACAGGGAAAGTGAAGCTTTCTTT
CASSWDRESEAFF
>TRBV5-1|-|-|TRBJ2-7
TGCGCCAGCAGGGCCCAAACCACAGGGTACGAGCAGTACTTC
CASRAQTTGYEQYF
>TRBV4-2|TRBD2|-|TRBJ2-7
TGTGCCAGCAGCCTCGTAGCGGGGGGGGTCTACGAGCAGTACTTC
CASSLVAGGVYEQYF
>TRBV6-5|-|-|TRBJ1-3
TGTGCCAGCAGTTACGGCATGCCCTCTGGAAACACCATATATTTT
CASSYGMPSGNTIYF